Sequencing of this TCR beta chain was carried out in a study of T-cell memory formation after mild COVID-19. Study at large: Across donors, TCR clusters were largely donor specific. General study results and limits: The pre-infection memory compartment contained some responding clones, suggesting cross-reactive memory joined. SARS-CoV-2 specificity was not confirmed for second-wave clones peaking on day 37. Clones contracting across day 15 to 85 had a balanced CD4/CD8 profile; later expanding clones leaned CD4+.

The ends were cut back, 4 bases at V and 3 bases at J, with 13 bases in the middle. The CDR3 length is 15 residues. Germline assignment: CDR1 MGHRA and CDR2 YSYEKL. This clonotype was picked up a small number of times. The antigen is not known. Via MiXCR, TCRdb re-called the 5' RACE reads, giving one row per CDR3 protein. The data show roughly 68,000 distinct CDR3 sequences, around 15% seen once. This clonotype was obtained from an adult woman who had mild COVID-19 (a few samples of this study predate the infection). Cell type and time point are not known. The sequenced sample was PBMCs or a T cell subset sorted from them (not recorded which). The chain carries TRBV4-1 and TRBJ2-4; a weak D match, TRBD1 (5 bases). As DNA, the CDR3 is TGCGCCAGCAGCCCCTTGGGAACAGGCAAAAACATTCAGTACTTC. Its protein product is CASSPLGTGKNIQYF.